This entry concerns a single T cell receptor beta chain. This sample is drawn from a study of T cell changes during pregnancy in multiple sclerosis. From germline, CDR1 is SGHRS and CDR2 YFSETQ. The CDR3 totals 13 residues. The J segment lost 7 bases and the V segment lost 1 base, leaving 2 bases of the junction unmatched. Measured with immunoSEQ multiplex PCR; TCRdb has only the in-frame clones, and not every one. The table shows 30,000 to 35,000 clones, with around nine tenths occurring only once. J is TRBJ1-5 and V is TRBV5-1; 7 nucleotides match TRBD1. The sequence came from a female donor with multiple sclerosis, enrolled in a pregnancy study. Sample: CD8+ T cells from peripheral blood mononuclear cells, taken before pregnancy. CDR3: CASSLTGEQPQHF. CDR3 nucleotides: TGCGCCAGCAGCTTGACAGGGGAACAGCCCCAGCATTTT.